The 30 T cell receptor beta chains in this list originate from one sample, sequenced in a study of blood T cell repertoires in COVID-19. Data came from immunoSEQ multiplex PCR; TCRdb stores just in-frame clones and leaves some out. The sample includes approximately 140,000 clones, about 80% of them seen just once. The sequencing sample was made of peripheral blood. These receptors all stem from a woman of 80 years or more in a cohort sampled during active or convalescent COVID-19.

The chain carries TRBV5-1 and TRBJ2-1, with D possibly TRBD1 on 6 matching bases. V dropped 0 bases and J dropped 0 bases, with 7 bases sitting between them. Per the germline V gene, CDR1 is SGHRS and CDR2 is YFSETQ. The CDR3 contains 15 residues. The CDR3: CASSLGTASYNEQFF. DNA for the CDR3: TGCGCCAGCAGCTTGGGGACAGCCTCCTACAATGAGCAGTTCTTC.

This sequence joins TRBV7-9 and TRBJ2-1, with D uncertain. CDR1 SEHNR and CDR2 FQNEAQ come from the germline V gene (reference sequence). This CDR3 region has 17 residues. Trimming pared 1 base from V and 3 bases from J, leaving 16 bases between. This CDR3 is CASSLGTYTADYNEQFF. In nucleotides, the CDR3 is TGTGCCAGCAGCTTAGGTACTTACACAGCAGACTACAATGAGCAGTTCTTC.

The CDR3, as DNA: TGCGCCAGGGGACAGAAGAACACTGAAGCTTTCTTT. Its protein product is CARGQKNTEAFF. The V gene is TRBV23-1, the J gene TRBJ1-1, with 7 bases aligning to TRBD1. TRBV23-1 carries the ORF label, with uncertain function. The length of the CDR3 is 12 residues. With V trimmed by 9 bases and J by 1 base, 2 bases remained unmatched.

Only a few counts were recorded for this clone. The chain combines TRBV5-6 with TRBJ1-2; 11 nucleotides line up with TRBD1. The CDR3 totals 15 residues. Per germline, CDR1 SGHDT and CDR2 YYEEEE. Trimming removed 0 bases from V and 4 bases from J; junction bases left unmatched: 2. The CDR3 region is CASSLGTGGGYGYTF. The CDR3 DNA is TGTGCCAGCAGCTTGGGGACAGGGGGCGGCTATGGCTACACCTTC.

CDR3 amino acids: CASSFEPFGGYTF. In DNA, the CDR3 is TGTGCCAGCAGTTTTGAGCCCTTCGGTGGCTACACCTTC. This chain connects TRBV27 to TRBJ1-2; unclear D gene. The V end lost 3 bases, the J end lost 7 bases, and 12 bases lay between the germline ends. The CDR3 runs to 13 residues. Germline assignment: CDR1 MNHEY and CDR2 SMNVEV (reference sequence).

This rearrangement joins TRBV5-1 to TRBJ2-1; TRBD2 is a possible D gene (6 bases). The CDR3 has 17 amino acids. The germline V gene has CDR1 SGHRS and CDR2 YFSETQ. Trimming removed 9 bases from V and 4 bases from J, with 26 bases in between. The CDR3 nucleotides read TGCGCCATCCCCTGGGGGGTCGGGCCCCCCTCTTACAATGAGCAGTTCTTC. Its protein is CAIPWGVGPPSYNEQFF. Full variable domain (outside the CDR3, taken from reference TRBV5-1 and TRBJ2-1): KAGVTQTPRYLIKTRGQQVTLSCSPISGHRSVSWYQQTPGQGLQFLFEYFSETQRNKGNFPGRFSGRQFSNSRSEMNVSTLELGDSALYLCAIPWGVGPPSYNEQFFGPGTRLTVL.

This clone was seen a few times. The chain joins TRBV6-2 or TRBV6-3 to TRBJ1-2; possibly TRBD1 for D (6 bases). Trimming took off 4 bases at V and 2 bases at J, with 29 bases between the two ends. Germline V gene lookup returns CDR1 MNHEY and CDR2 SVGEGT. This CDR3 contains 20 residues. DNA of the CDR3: TGTGCCAGCAGTTCAACAATTATAATCCGGGTGGACAGATTAAACTATGGCTACACCTTC. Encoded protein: CASSSTIIIRVDRLNYGYTF.

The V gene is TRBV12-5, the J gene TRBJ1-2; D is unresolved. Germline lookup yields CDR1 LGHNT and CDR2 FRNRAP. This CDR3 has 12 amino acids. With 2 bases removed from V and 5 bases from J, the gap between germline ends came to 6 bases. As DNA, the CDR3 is TGTGCTAGTGGTTTGCACAGTTATGGCTACACCTTC. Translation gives CASGLHSYGYTF. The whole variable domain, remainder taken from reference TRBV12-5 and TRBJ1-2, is DARVTQTPRHKVTEMGQEVTMRCQPILGHNTVFWYRQTMMQGLELLAYFRNRAPLDDSGMPKDRFSAEMPDATLATLKIQPSEPRDSAVYFCASGLHSYGYTFGSGTRLTVV.

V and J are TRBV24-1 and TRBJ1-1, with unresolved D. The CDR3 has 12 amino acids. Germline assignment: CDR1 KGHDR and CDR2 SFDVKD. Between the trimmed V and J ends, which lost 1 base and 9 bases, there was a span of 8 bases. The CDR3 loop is CATSDFAGKAFF. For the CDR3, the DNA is TGTGCCACCAGTGATTTTGCGGGGAAAGCTTTCTTT.

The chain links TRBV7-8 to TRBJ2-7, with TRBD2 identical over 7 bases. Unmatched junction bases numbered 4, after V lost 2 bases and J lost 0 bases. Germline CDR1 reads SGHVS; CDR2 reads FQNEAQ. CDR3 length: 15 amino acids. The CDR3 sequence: CASSLLRGNSYEQYV. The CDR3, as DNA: TGTGCCAGCAGCTTACTGCGGGGGAACTCCTACGAGCAGTACGTC.

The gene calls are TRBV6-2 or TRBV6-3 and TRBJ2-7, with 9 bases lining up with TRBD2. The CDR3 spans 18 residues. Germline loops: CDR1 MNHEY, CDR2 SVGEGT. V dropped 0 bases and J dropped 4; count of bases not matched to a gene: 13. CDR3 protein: CASSYSGFEAGGRYEQYV. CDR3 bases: TGTGCCAGCAGTTACTCGGGGTTCGAAGCGGGGGGCCGATACGAGCAGTACGTC.

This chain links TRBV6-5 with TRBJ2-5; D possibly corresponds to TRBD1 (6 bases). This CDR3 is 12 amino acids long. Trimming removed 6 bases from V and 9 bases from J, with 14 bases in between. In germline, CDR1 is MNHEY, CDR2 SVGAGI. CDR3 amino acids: CASRNLQGSQYF. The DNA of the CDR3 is TGTGCCAGCAGGAACCTTCAGGGGTCCCAGTACTTC.

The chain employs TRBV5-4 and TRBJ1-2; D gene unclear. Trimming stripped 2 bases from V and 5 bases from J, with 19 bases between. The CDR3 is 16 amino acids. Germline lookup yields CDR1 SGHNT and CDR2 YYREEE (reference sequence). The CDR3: CASSLIREIGSYGYTF. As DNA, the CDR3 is TGTGCCAGCAGCTTAATACGGGAAATAGGCTCGTATGGCTACACCTTC.

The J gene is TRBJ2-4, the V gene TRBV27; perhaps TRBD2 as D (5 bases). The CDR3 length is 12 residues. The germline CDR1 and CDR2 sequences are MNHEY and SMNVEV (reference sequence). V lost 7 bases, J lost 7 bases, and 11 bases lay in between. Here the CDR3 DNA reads TGTGCCAGCACCAACCCGGGGAACATTCAGTACTTC. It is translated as CASTNPGNIQYF.

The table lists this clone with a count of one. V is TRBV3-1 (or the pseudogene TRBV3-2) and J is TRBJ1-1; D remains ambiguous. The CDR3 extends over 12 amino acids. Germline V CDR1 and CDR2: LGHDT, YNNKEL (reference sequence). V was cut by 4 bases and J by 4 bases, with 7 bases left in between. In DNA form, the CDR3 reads TGTGCCAGCAGCCCTACCGGCACTGAAGCTTTCTTT. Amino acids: CASSPTGTEAFF.

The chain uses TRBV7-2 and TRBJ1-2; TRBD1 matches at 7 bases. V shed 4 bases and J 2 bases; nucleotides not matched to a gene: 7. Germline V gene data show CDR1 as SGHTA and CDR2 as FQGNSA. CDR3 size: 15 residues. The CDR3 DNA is TGTGCCAGCAGCTACAGGACAGGCGAGAACTATGGCTACACCTTC. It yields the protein CASSYRTGENYGYTF.

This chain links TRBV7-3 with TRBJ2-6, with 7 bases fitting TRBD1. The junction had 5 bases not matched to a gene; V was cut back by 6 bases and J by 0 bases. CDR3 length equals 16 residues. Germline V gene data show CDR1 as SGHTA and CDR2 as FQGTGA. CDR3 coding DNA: TGTGCCAGCAGTCAGACAGGGTCCTCTGGGGCCAACGTCCTGACTTTC. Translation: CASSQTGSSGANVLTF.

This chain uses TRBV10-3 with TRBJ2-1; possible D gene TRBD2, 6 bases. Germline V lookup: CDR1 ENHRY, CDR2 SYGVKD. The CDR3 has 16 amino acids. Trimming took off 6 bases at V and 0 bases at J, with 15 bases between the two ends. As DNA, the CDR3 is TGTGCCATCAGCGGACTAAAGCTGAGCTCCTACAATGAGCAGTTCTTC. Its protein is CAISGLKLSSYNEQFF.

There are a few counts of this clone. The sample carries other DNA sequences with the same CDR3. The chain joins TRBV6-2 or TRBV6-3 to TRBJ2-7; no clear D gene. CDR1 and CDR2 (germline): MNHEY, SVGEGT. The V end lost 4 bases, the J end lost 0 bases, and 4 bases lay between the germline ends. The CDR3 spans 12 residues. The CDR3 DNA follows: TGTGCCAGCAGTTTGAGCTCCTACGAGCAGTACGTC. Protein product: CASSLSSYEQYV.

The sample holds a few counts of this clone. This CDR3 is CASSRGLVQAGVAFF. For the CDR3, the DNA is TGTGCCAGCAGCCGGGGACTTGTCCAGGCGGGCGTGGCTTTCTTT. The chain has TRBV4-2 and TRBJ1-1, with D possibly matching TRBD1 (5 bases). The CDR3 is 15 amino acids. V dropped 4 bases and J dropped 11 bases, with 23 bases sitting between them. From germline, CDR1 is LGHNA and CDR2 YNFKEQ.

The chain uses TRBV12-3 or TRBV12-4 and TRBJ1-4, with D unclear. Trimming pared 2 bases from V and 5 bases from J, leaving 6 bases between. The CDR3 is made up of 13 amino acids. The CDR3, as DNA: TGTGCCAGCAGTTTATTTGAGAATGAAAAACTGTTTTTT. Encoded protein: CASSLFENEKLFF.

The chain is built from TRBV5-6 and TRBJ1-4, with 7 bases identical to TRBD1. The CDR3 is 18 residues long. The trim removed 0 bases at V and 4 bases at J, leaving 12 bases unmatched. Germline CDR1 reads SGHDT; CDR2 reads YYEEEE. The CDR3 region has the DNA TGTGCCAGCAGCTTGGGTACGGCAGGGGGTCCCATTAATGAAAAACTGTTTTTT. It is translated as CASSLGTAGGPINEKLFF.

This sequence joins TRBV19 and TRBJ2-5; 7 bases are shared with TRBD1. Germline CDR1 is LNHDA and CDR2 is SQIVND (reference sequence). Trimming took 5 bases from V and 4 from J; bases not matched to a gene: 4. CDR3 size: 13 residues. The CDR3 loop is CASSETGAETQYF. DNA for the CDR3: TGTGCCAGTAGTGAAACAGGGGCAGAGACCCAGTACTTC.

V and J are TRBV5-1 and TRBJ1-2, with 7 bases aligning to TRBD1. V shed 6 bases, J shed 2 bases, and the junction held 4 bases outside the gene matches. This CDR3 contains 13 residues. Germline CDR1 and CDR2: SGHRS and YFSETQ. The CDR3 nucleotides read TGCGCCAGCACCGAGACAGGGAACTATGGCTACACCTTC. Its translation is CASTETGNYGYTF.

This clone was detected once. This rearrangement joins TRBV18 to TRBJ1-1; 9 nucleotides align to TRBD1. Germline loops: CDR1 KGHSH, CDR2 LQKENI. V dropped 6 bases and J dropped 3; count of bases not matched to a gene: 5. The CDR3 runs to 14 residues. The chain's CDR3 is CASSLGTGHTEAFF. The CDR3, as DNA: TGTGCCAGCTCCTTAGGGACAGGGCACACTGAAGCTTTCTTT.

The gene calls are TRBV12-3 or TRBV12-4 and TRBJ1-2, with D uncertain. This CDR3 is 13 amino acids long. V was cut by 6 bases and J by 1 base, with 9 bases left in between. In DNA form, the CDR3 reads TGTGCCAGCAGACTGTACGATAACTATGGCTACACCTTC. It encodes CASRLYDNYGYTF.

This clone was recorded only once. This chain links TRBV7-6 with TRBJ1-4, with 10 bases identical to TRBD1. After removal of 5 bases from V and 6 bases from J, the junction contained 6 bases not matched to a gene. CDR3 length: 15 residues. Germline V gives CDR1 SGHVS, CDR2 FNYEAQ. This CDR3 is CASSPGTGVYEKLFF. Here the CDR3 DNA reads TGTGCCAGCAGCCCAGGGACAGGGGTATATGAAAAACTGTTTTTT.

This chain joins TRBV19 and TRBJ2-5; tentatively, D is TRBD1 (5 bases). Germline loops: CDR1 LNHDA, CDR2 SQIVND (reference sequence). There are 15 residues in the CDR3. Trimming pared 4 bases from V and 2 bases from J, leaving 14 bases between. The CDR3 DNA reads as TGTGCCAGTAGTACCCCTGGCAGGACACAAGAGACCCAGTACTTC. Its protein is CASSTPGRTQETQYF.

For the CDR3, the DNA is TGTGCCAGCAGCTTCCAGGAAGAGACCCAGTACTTC. Its translation: CASSFQEETQYF. The chain uses TRBV5-4 and TRBJ2-5; no definite D call. V shed 2 bases and J shed 3 bases, with 5 bases lying between them. The CDR3 runs 12 residues. CDR1 and CDR2 (germline): SGHNT, YYREEE (reference sequence).

The CDR3 region is CASSWAGLREQFF. For the CDR3, the DNA is TGTGCCAGCAGCTGGGCAGGGCTTAGGGAGCAGTTCTTC. V usage is TRBV6-2 or TRBV6-3 and J usage is TRBJ2-1, with a tentative D call TRBD1 (5 bases). V was trimmed by 6 bases and J by 10 bases, leaving 16 bases between them. Germline CDR1 reads MNHEY; CDR2 reads SVGEGT. There are 13 residues in the CDR3.